This TCR beta chain emerged from a study of identical twins. Broader study findings: Partial confounding of zero-insertion analyses by invariant MAIT and iNKT cells was possible.

This clonotype turned up a few times. Its target is unknown. J was trimmed by 5 bases and V by 2 bases; bases with no gene match: 10. This CDR3 spans 16 amino acids. Looked up from germline, CDR1 is MNHEY and CDR2 is SMNVEV (reference sequence). Template switching introduced a universal primer site, and the cDNA bore unique molecular identifiers. A single record per CDR3 protein comes from TCRdb applying MiXCR to the 5' RACE reads. Among nearly 200,000 distinct CDR3 sequences listed, approximately 15% were seen once. These data also featured in a second study, about T cells expressing NK-cell markers. From that report: The study did not resolve the HCMV specificity of expanded NKG2C+ T cell clones.

The source of this sequence is a woman younger than 30 in good health. The chain carries TRBV27 and TRBJ1-1; TRBD1 matches at 8 bases. Sequencing was done on a sample of CD8+ T cells sorted from blood. The CDR3 region is CASSLGDPGGGTEAFF. Here the CDR3 DNA reads TGTGCCAGCAGTTTAGGCGACCCAGGGGGCGGGACTGAAGCTTTCTTT.